Below, 21 T cell receptor beta chains from the same sample are listed, as sequenced in a study of T-cell reconstitution after alpha-beta-depleted transplantation in children. Unique molecular identifiers featured in how the TCRbeta library was prepared. In TCRdb, the PCR reads were re-called with MiXCR into one record per CDR3 protein. This table has 500,000 to 650,000 distinct CDR3 sequences, roughly 10% appearing once. Sequencing used PBMCs, mostly from graft donor cells, obtained 180 days after TCRalphabeta/CD19-depleted stem cell transplant. These receptors came from a female patient aged 2-10 years who had a stem cell transplant for aplastic anemia, so the T cells may come from the graft donor.

The CDR3 region is CASSYAGAYGYTF. CDR3 nucleotides: TGTGCCAGCAGTTACGCAGGGGCCTATGGCTACACCTTC. This sequence joins TRBV6-2 or TRBV6-3 and TRBJ1-2, with D perhaps matching TRBD1 (6 bases). Trimming cost V 2 bases and J 4 bases, with 8 bases left between them. CDR1 and CDR2 from the germline V gene are MNHEY and SVGEGT. The CDR3 covers 13 residues.

This clonotype was seen a few times. The chain carries TRBV2 and TRBJ2-3; 10 bases map to TRBD2. The trim removed 5 bases at V and 1 base at J, leaving 9 bases unmatched. Per the germline V gene, CDR1 is SNHLY and CDR2 is FYNNEI. The CDR3 is 17 amino acids. For the CDR3, the DNA is TGTGCCAGCAGTCACGAAGGAGGACTAGCGGGCACAGATACGCAGTATTTT. Amino acids: CASSHEGGLAGTDTQYF.

This clonotype came up a few times. V and J are TRBV19 and TRBJ2-7; TRBD2 matches 10 bases. CDR1 LNHDA and CDR2 SQIVND come from the germline V gene (reference sequence). V dropped 6 bases and J dropped 5; count of bases not matched to a gene: 13. The length of the CDR3 is 16 residues. The CDR3 is CASRPHRGTSVDEQYF. CDR3 sequence (DNA): TGTGCCAGTAGACCCCACAGGGGGACTAGCGTGGACGAGCAGTACTTC.

This clonotype was recorded a few times. This chain joins TRBV20-1 and TRBJ2-6; tentative D call: TRBD2 (5 bases). Per the germline V gene, CDR1 is DFQATT and CDR2 is SNEGSKA (reference sequence). The CDR3 runs to 15 residues. Between the trimmed V and J ends, which lost 1 base and 2 bases, there was a span of 9 bases. The CDR3 reads CSARALGAGANVLTF. The CDR3 DNA follows: TGCAGTGCTAGAGCCCTCGGGGCTGGGGCCAACGTCCTGACTTTC.

This chain uses TRBV7-3 with TRBJ2-2; 9 bases fit TRBD2. Germline V lookup: CDR1 SGHTA, CDR2 FQGTGA. The CDR3 spans 15 residues. V gave up 5 bases and J gave up 3 bases; unmatched junction bases: 4. CDR3 in DNA: TGTGCCAGCAGCCCGGGACTAGCACACACCGGGGAGCTGTTTTTT. Translated: CASSPGLAHTGELFF.

In its sample, this clonotype was seen once. The chain uses TRBV10-2 and TRBJ2-5, with D maybe TRBD2 (5 bases). V was cut by 7 bases and J by 3 bases, with 15 bases left in between. Germline V lookup: CDR1 WSHSY, CDR2 SAAADI. The CDR3 runs to 14 residues. The CDR3, as DNA: TGCGCCAGCATGGATGCGGGCTATGAAGAGACCCAGTACTTC. Its translation: CASMDAGYEETQYF.

V gene TRBV20-1 combines with J gene TRBJ2-2; 8 bases are shared with TRBD2. V was pared by 5 bases and J by 0 bases, with 11 bases of the junction left unmatched. Per the germline V gene, CDR1 is DFQATT and CDR2 is SNEGSKA (reference sequence). This CDR3 spans 17 amino acids. CDR3 in DNA: TGCAGTGCTCATCGGGGGGGGCGCCCGGCGAACACCGGGGAGCTGTTTTTT. It encodes CSAHRGGRPANTGELFF.

This clonotype was seen a few times. The chain carries TRBV5-1 and TRBJ2-5; D unclear. From germline, CDR1 is SGHRS and CDR2 YFSETQ. This CDR3 has 13 amino acids. Trimming took off 4 bases at V and 3 bases at J, with 10 bases between the two ends. For the CDR3, the DNA is TGCGCCAGCAGCCCCCGGGCCGAAGAGACCCAGTACTTC. Translated, it gives CASSPRAEETQYF.

The rearrangement uses TRBV5-1 and TRBJ2-1, with 8 bases lining up with TRBD2. CDR3 length: 15 amino acids. Per the germline V gene, CDR1 is SGHRS and CDR2 is YFSETQ. V was clipped by 3 bases and J by 4 bases; unmatched bases: 6. CDR3: CASSYTGREYNEQFF. CDR3 bases: TGCGCCAGCAGCTATACCGGGAGGGAATACAATGAGCAGTTCTTC.

This sequence joins TRBV4-2 and TRBJ1-5; the D gene is possibly TRBD1 (6 bases). Germline loops: CDR1 LGHNA, CDR2 YNFKEQ. Trimming shortened V by 6 bases and J by 1 base, and 28 bases separated the two germline ends. The CDR3 is 20 residues long. The CDR3 bases are TGTGCCAGCAGTCTAAAGGGGGGGAATGGTCGACCCGCGAGCAATCAGCCCCAGCATTTT. Amino acid sequence: CASSLKGGNGRPASNQPQHF.

This sequence joins TRBV7-2 and TRBJ1-1, with D tentatively TRBD1 (5 bases). CDR3 size: 16 residues. CDR1 is SGHTA and CDR2 is FQGNSA in the germline V gene. V lost 3 bases, J lost 4 bases, and 18 bases lay in between. In DNA, the CDR3 is TGTGCCAGCAGCTTCACTTCCGGGGGGTGGAGCACTGAAGCTTTCTTT. This gives the protein CASSFTSGGWSTEAFF.

The J gene is TRBJ2-7, the V gene TRBV7-6; the D is unclear. This CDR3 is built from 13 residues. Trimming removed 5 bases from V and 4 bases from J, with 12 bases in between. Germline V gene lookup returns CDR1 SGHVS and CDR2 FNYEAQ. The CDR3 is CASSDGEFYEQYF. The DNA of the CDR3 is TGTGCCAGCAGCGACGGTGAGTTTTACGAGCAGTACTTC.

A few counts support this clonotype. This chain uses TRBV12-3 or TRBV12-4 with TRBJ1-2; D possibly corresponds to TRBD1 (5 bases). Trimming took 4 bases from V and 6 from J, leaving 18 bases between them. This CDR3 spans 15 amino acids. CDR3 bases: TGTGCCAGCAGTTCGGCGCAGGGAAGTTGGGATGGCTACACCTTC. This translates into CASSSAQGSWDGYTF.

CDR3 sequence: CASSPLGERSYNEQFF. The CDR3 DNA follows: TGTGCCAGCAGCCCACTAGGCGAACGGTCCTACAATGAGCAGTTCTTC. The chain has TRBV11-3 and TRBJ2-1, with a weak D call TRBD2 (5 bases). Germline V gene sequence: CDR1 SGHNT, CDR2 YENEEA. The CDR3 totals 16 residues. Trimming took 5 bases from V and 1 from J, leaving 15 bases between them.

This clonotype was seen a few times. J is TRBJ2-1 and V is TRBV28; possible D gene TRBD1, 5 bases. The CDR3 has 16 amino acids. Germline CDR1 MDHEN, CDR2 SYDVKM. Trimming removed 3 bases from V and 1 base from J, with 13 bases in between. CDR3 protein: CASSFGAKGSYNEQFF. CDR3 coding DNA: TGTGCCAGCAGTTTTGGGGCTAAAGGGTCCTACAATGAGCAGTTCTTC.

This chain connects TRBV15 to TRBJ1-2; TRBD1 is a possible D gene (5 bases). The ends were cut back, 5 bases at V and 0 bases at J, with 13 bases in the middle. This CDR3 has 15 amino acids. Germline V gives CDR1 LNHNV, CDR2 YYDKDF (reference sequence). The CDR3 region is CATSPERGANYGYTF. The CDR3 DNA is TGTGCCACCAGCCCCGAAAGGGGAGCTAACTATGGCTACACCTTC.

This clonotype was detected a few times. The CDR3, as DNA: TGTGCCAGCAGCCGAACCCAAAGGACAGGTGGAAATGGAGATACGCAGTATTTT. This gives the protein CASSRTQRTGGNGDTQYF. This sequence joins TRBV21-1 and TRBJ2-3; TRBD1, as called in the table, went unchecked against the DNA. TRBV21-1 is reported as a pseudogene. There are 18 residues in the CDR3.

A few counts support this clonotype. The chain combines TRBV5-6 with TRBJ2-5, with a tentative D call TRBD2 (5 bases). The CDR3 consists of 14 residues. Germline values: CDR1 SGHDT, CDR2 YYEEEE. The V gene lost 0 bases and the J gene lost 7 bases, with 13 bases spanning the gap. CDR3 sequence reads: CASSLASPGWTQYF. The CDR3, as DNA: TGTGCCAGCAGCTTGGCCTCACCGGGGTGGACCCAGTACTTC. The whole variable domain, filled in from reference TRBV5-6 and TRBJ2-5, reads DAGVTQSPTHLIKTRGQQVTLRCSPKSGHDTVSWYQQALGQGPQFIFQYYEEEERQRGNFPDRFSGHQFPNYSSELNVNALLLGDSALYLCASSLASPGWTQYFGPGTRLLVL.

This clonotype was seen more than once but under ten times. The rearrangement links TRBV4-3 to TRBJ2-2; D unclear. Trimming took off 2 bases at V and 5 bases at J, with 15 bases between the two ends. The germline CDR1 and CDR2 sequences are LGHNA and YSLEER. The CDR3 totals 16 residues. CDR3 DNA sequence: TGCGCCAGCAGCCAAAGGACCCCTCCAGAGACCGGGGAGCTGTTTTTT. Translating it yields CASSQRTPPETGELFF.

This clonotype has only a few counts. The chain joins TRBV9 to TRBJ2-1; TRBD2 matches at 14 bases. The germline V gene encodes CDR1 SGDLS and CDR2 YYNGEE. CDR3 length: 20 residues. With 2 bases clipped from V and 7 bases from J, the junction kept 17 bases outside the gene matches. DNA for the CDR3: TGTGCCAGCAGCGTCGACCCGGGACTAGCGGGAGCCAGAAGATTGAATGAGCAGTTCTTC. Its protein is CASSVDPGLAGARRLNEQFF. Filled out from reference TRBV9 and TRBJ2-1, the complete variable domain reads DSGVTQTPKHLITATGQRVTLRCSPRSGDLSVYWYQQSLDQGLQFLIQYYNGEERAKGNILERFSAQQFPDLHSELNLSSLELGDSALYFCASSVDPGLAGARRLNEQFFGPGTRLTVL.

The chain is built from TRBV9 and TRBJ2-1, with D hard to call. Germline CDR1 and CDR2: SGDLS and YYNGEE. The CDR3 is 14 residues long. V lost 0 bases to trimming and J lost 10 bases, with 14 bases between them. This CDR3 is CASSVVLGSEEQFF. The CDR3 DNA follows: TGTGCCAGCAGCGTAGTCCTCGGGTCGGAGGAGCAGTTCTTC.